This T cell receptor (beta chain) was profiled in a study of control samples from healthy donors and cancer patients. Looked up from germline, CDR1 is LNHDA and CDR2 is SQIVND (reference sequence). The germline V and J ends were trimmed by 5 bases and 2 bases, with 12 bases remaining between them. The CDR3 runs 14 residues. Produced via immunoSEQ multiplex PCR; TCRdb's table is partial and in-frame only. The table records 78,000 or so clones, roughly 87% of them present only once. The sequence came from a woman in her 50s in good health. The chain employs TRBV19 and TRBJ1-2; TRBD1 is a possible D gene (5 bases). The specimen was blood. The CDR3 region has the DNA TGTGCCAGTAGTCTAGGGACGGGGAACTATGGCTACACCTTC. It yields the protein CASSLGTGNYGYTF.